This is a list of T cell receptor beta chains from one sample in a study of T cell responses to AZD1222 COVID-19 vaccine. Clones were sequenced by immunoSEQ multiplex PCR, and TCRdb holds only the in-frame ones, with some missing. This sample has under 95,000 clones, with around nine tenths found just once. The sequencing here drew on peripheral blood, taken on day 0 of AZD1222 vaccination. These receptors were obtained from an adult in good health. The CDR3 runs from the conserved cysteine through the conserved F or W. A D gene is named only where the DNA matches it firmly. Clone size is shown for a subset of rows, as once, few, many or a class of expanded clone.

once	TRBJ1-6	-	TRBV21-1	TGTGCCAGCAGCAAGCGAGACAGGGAAAAGGAGAAACCGAATTCACCCCTCCACTTT	CASSKRDREKEKPNSPLHF
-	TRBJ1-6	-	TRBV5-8	TGTGCCAGCAGGGGGACGGAGGTTTATAATTCACCCCTCCACTTT	CASRGTEVYNSPLHF
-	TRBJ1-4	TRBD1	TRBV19	TGTGCCAGTAGCCTAACAGGGGCTAATGAAAAACTGTTTTTT	CASSLTGANEKLFF
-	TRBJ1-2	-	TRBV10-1	TGCGCCAGCAACCAGGGCAAGACGGGTTGCACCTTC	CASNQGKTGCTF
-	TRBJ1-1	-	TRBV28	TGTGCCAGCAGTGGACGGACATTCGGCAGTGTGAACACTGAAGCTTTCTTT	CASSGRTFGSVNTEAFF
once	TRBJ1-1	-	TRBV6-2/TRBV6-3	TGTGCCAGCAGTTACTCAACCCACTTGCCGAAGACGATGAACACTGAAGCTTTCTTT	CASSYSTHLPKTMNTEAFF
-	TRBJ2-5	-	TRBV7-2	TGTGCCAGCAGCTTAGCACGCCTACAAGAGACCCAGTACTTC	CASSLARLQETQYF
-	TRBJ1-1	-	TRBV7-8	TGTGCCAGCAGCTTAGATAGACCCCCGAGGAACACTGAAGCTTTCTTT	CASSLDRPPRNTEAFF
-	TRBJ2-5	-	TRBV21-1	TGTGCCAGCAGCTCCCTGAGGGTACCCGGGGAGGAGACCCAGTACTTC	CASSSLRVPGEETQYF
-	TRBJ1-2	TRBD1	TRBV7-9	TGTGCCAGCAGCTTTGGACAGGAAAACTATGGCTACACCTTC	CASSFGQENYGYTF
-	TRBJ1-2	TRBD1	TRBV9	TGTGCCAGCAGCGTAGATGCAGGGGGATTTCGCTACTACACCTTC	CASSVDAGGFRYYTF
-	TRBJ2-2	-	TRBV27	TGTGCCAGCAGTTTCGGCAGGGCGGGGACCGGGGAGCTGTTTTTT	CASSFGRAGTGELFF
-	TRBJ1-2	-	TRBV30	TGTGCCGGAGAATCGGACGGTAGAGGATATGGCTACACCTTC	CAGESDGRGYGYTF
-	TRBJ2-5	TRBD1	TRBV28	TGTGCCAGCAGTTCACCGGGACAGGGTTTGGAGACCCAGTACTTC	CASSSPGQGLETQYF
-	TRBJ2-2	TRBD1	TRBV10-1	TGCGCCAGCAGTCCTCAAACAGGGGAAAGGACCGGGGAGCTGTTTTTT	CASSPQTGERTGELFF
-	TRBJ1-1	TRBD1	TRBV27	TGTGCCAGCAGTTTAAGGGGGCGGTCGGGCACTGAAGCTTTCTTT	CASSLRGRSGTEAFF
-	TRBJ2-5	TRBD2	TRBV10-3	TGTGCCATCAGTGATGCGAGCGGGAAAGCTTGGGAGACCCAGTACTTC	CAISDASGKAWETQYF
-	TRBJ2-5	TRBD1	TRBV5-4	TGTGCCAGCAGCTCTAAGACAGGGGGTGGGGAGACCCAGTACTTC	CASSSKTGGGETQYF
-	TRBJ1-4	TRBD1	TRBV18	TGTGCCAGCTCACCACCGGACACGGCGCTACAGGGGAATGAAAAACTGTTTTTT	CASSPPDTALQGNEKLFF
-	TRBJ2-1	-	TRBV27	TGTGCCAGCAGTTTATTGGGACCAGGGCCCTACAATGAGCAGTTCTTC	CASSLLGPGPYNEQFF
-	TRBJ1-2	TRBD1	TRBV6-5	TGTGCCAGCAGCTCCTGGACAGGCCGAGGCTACACCTTC	CASSSWTGRGYTF
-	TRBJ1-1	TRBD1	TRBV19	TGTGCCAGTAGGCGCAGGGGGGGGAACACTGAAGCTTTCTTT	CASRRRGGNTEAFF
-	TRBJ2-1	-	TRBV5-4	TGTGCCAGCAGCTTGGGACAGCTAACCTACAATGAGCAGTTCTTC	CASSLGQLTYNEQFF
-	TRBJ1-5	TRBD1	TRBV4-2	TGTGCCAGCAGCCAAGAAGACAGGGGGGTTCAGCCCCAGCATTTT	CASSQEDRGVQPQHF
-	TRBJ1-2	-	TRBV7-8	TGTGCCAGCAGCTTAGTACTTCAGGAGCCGGGAAACTATCTCTATGGCTACACCTTC	CASSLVLQEPGNYLYGYTF
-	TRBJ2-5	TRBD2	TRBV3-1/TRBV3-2	TGTGCCAGCAGCCAACATACGGCCAGCGGGGGCGGAGAGACCCAGTACTTC	CASSQHTASGGGETQYF
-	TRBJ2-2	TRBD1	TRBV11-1	TGTGCCAGCAGTTCTGGGACAGGGAGCCTTGGCGGGGAGCTGTTTTTT	CASSSGTGSLGGELFF
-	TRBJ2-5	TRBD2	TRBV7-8	TGTGCCAGCAGCTTCCCCAGCGGGAGAGGTGGAGAGACCCAGTACTTC	CASSFPSGRGGETQYF
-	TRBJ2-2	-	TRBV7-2	TGTGCCAGCAGCTTAAGGGACACGAACACCGGGGAGCTGTTTTTT	CASSLRDTNTGELFF
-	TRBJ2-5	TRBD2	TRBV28	TGTGCCAGCAGCGAAGGCGGGAGCGGAAAGACCCAGTACTTC	CASSEGGSGKTQYF
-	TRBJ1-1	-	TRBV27	TGTGCCAGCAGTCCGAACGGGGGGCCGGTTGAAGCTTTCTTT	CASSPNGGPVEAFF
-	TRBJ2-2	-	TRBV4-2	TGTGCCAGCAGCCAAGACCGGGGCCTAAGCGGCGGGGAGCTGTTTTTT	CASSQDRGLSGGELFF
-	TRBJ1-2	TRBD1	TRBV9	TGTGCCAGCAGCGCTGAGGGACAGCCGACCTATGGCTACACCTTC	CASSAEGQPTYGYTF
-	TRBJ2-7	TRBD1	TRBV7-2	TGTGCCAGCAGCCCAGGGGGTAACGACGAGCAGTACTTC	CASSPGGNDEQYF
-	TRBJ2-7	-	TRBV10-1	TGCGCCAGCAGTGAAGCTGACTCCTACGAGCAGTACTTC	CASSEADSYEQYF
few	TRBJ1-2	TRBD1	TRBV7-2	TGTGCCAGCAGCTTAACTCCAGGGGGAGGATATGGCTACACCTTC	CASSLTPGGGYGYTF
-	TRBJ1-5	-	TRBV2	TGTGCCAGCAGGGGACTGGGTAATCAGCCCCAGCATTTT	CASRGLGNQPQHF
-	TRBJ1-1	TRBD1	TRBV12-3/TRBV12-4	TGTGCCAGCAGTAGGGACAGTACGCTCGCTTTCTTT	CASSRDSTLAFF
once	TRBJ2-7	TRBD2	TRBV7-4	TGTGCCAGCAGCTCTTTACCGGGACTAGCGTGCTACGAGCAGTACTTC	CASSSLPGLACYEQYF
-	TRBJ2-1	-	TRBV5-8	TGTGCCAGCAAGGGCGGGAAGATCTACAATGAGCAGTTCTTC	CASKGGKIYNEQFF
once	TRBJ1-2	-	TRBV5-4	TGTGCCAGCAGCTCAAACATAAATCCCTATGGCTACACCTTC	CASSSNINPYGYTF
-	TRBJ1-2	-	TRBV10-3	TGTGCCATCAGTGAGTCGACTTATAGGGCTGGCTACACCTTC	CAISESTYRAGYTF
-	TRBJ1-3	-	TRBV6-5	TGTGCCAGCAGCCGAAGACGGGGGATTGGAAACACCATATATTTT	CASSRRRGIGNTIYF
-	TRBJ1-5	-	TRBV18	TGTGCCAGCTCCCGGGGCCGAAATCAGCCCCAGCATTTT	CASSRGRNQPQHF
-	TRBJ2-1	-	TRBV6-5	TGTGCCAGCAGTTACTCGGCGGGTAGCTCCTACAATGAGCAGTTCTTC	CASSYSAGSSYNEQFF
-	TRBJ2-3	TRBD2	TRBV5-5	TGTGCCAGCAGCTTGCGGGTCTTCTCAGCGGGGGGGACTAGCACAGATACGCAGTATTTT	CASSLRVFSAGGTSTDTQYF
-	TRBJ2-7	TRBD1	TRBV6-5	TGTGCCAGCAGTTACGCCAGGACAGGGTTCAACGAGCAGTACTTC	CASSYARTGFNEQYF
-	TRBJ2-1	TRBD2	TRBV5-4	TGTGCCAGCAGCTCAGCTAGCGGGGATTACAATGAGCAGTTCTTC	CASSSASGDYNEQFF
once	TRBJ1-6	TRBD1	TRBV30	TGTGCCTGGAGTAGACAGGGTTATTCACCCCTCCACTTT	CAWSRQGYSPLHF
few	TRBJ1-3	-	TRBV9	TGTGCCAGCAGCGTAGATTGGGGTGGCAGCTCTGGAAACACCATATATTTT	CASSVDWGGSSGNTIYF
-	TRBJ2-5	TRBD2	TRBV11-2	TGTGCCAGCAGCCCCCGACTAGCGGGAATGGAGACCCAGTACTTC	CASSPRLAGMETQYF
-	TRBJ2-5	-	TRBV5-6	TGTGCCAGCAGCTTGGGGGGCGGTATGCAAGAGACCCAGTACTTC	CASSLGGGMQETQYF